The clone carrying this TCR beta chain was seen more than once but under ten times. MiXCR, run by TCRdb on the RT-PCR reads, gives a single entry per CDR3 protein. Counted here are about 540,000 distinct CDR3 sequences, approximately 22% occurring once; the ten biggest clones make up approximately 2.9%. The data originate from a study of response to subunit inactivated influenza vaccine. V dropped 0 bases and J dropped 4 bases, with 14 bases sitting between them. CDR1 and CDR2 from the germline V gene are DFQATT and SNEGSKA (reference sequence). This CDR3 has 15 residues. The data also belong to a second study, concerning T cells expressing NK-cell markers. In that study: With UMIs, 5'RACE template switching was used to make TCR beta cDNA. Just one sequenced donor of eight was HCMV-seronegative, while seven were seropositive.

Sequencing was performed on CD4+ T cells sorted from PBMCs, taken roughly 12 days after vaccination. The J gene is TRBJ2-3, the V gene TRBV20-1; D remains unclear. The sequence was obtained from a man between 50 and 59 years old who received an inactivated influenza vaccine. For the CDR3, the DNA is TGCAGTGCTAGAGATCTCTGGCTAGAGGCAGATACGCAGTATTTT. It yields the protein CSARDLWLEADTQYF.